This T cell receptor beta chain is from a study of cytomegalovirus exposure and HLA in healthy donors. Notes on the study in general: A list of about 160 TCR beta chains associated with cytomegalovirus was given.

On this clone: What it binds is unknown.

These donors, healthy bone marrow donors, were studied. The PCR employed 60 Vbeta primers together with 13 Jbeta primers. Only in-frame clones appear in the TCRdb table, and some are missing; sequencing was by immunoSEQ multiplex PCR. The table lists 95,000 to 150,000 clones, about three quarters of them singletons. Germline V lookup: CDR1 SGHRS, CDR2 YFSETQ. Trimming left V 0 bases short and J 1 base short, with 10 bases between. CDR3 length: 15 amino acids. The chain recombines TRBV5-1 with TRBJ2-5; D might be TRBD2 (6 bases). The sample consisted of PBMCs. The TCR originated in a middle-aged woman in good health and CMV-seropositive. CDR3 sequence reads: CASSLVRGGQETQYF. CDR3 DNA sequence: TGCGCCAGCAGCTTGGTACGGGGAGGCCAAGAGACCCAGTACTTC.